This TCR beta chain was recovered during a study of T cell changes during pregnancy in multiple sclerosis. Sequenced by immunoSEQ multiplex PCR; TCRdb stores in-frame clones only, minus some. In the table there are about 81,000 clones, 94% of which are singletons. Germline V CDR1 and CDR2: SEHNR, FQNEAQ (reference sequence). CDR3 length equals 14 residues. V gave up 5 bases and J gave up 9 bases, with 19 bases separating them. The source was peripheral blood, collected in the third trimester of pregnancy. The receptor was isolated from a female donor with multiple sclerosis, enrolled in a pregnancy study. V gene TRBV7-9 combines with J gene TRBJ2-5; maybe TRBD1 (5 bases). The CDR3 DNA follows: TGTGCCAGCAGCGCTAGAGGTGCCAGCAGGGCCCAGTACTTC. Translating it yields CASSARGASRAQYF.